This T cell receptor (beta chain) was recovered during a study of vaccination effects on CD4 cells after COVID-19. Study-wide points: Nearly all vaccine-induced clones in healthy recipients recognized only SARS-CoV-2.

Profiling relied on immunoSEQ multiplex PCR, and the TCRdb table lists in-frame clones only, not all of them. This sample carries 65,000 to 90,000 clones, approximately 72% of them seen once, and the ten largest clones take just under 3%. Comment on this clone: Its matching antigen is unknown.

Before sequencing took place, the ViraFEST assay used viral peptide pools to expand antigen-specific CD4+ T cells. Culturing for 9 to 10 days preceded CD4+ T cell isolation. The healthy vaccine recipients, who had no prior SARS-CoV-2 infection, showed negative nucleocapsid antibodies. IL-2 at roughly 9.7 IU/ml and peptides at 8.5 to 10 ug/ml were added to cultured PBMC, more than 1.5 million per well. Replacing half the medium with IL-2 medium was done on days 3 and 7. The length of the CDR3 is 16 residues. Germline CDR1 is LNHDA and CDR2 is SQIVND (reference sequence). V was pared by 5 bases and J by 1 base, with 3 bases of the junction left unmatched.

Sequenced material: CD4+ T cells from PBMCs cultured with HCoV-NL63 spike peptides, taken before COVID-19 vaccination. The sequence came from a human donor who received a COVID-19 vaccine. The chain is built from TRBV19 and TRBJ2-3; TRBD2 agrees at 13 bases. The CDR3 loop reads CASSSGTSGGTDTQYF. The CDR3 DNA sequence: TGTGCCAGTAGTTCAGGGACTAGCGGGGGCACAGATACGCAGTATTTT.